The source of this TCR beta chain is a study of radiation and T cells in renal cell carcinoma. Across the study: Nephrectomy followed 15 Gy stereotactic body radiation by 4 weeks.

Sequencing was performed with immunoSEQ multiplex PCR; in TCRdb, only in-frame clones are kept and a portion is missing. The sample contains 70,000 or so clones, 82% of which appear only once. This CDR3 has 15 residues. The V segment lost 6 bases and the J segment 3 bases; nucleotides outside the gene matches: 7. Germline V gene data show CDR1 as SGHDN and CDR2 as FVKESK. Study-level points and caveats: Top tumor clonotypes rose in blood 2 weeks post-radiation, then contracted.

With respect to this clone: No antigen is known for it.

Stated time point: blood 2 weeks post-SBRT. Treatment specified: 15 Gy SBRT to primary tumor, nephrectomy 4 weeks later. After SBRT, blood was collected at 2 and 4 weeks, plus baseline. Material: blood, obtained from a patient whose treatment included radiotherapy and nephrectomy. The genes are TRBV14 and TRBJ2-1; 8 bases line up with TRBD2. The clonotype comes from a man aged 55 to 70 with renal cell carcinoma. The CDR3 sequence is CASSRAGVGYNEQFF. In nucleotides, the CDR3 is TGTGCCAGCAGTAGAGCGGGAGTCGGCTACAATGAGCAGTTCTTC.